This paragraph reports one T cell receptor (beta chain). The antigen remains unidentified. The repertoire was sequenced with immunoSEQ multiplex PCR; TCRdb's copy has only in-frame clones and lacks some. The top ten clones hold around 1.3% of a sample with around 20,000 clones, 85% to 90% of them seen once. V was cut by 9 bases and J by 6 bases, with 16 bases left in between. The CDR3 runs 13 residues. Germline V gene data show CDR1 as LNHDA and CDR2 as SQIVND (reference sequence). The data are from a study of monozygotic twins with cystic fibrosis. Regarding the study as a whole: Co-twins had the most similar V usage for 13 of 16 pairs, J for 8. Monozygotic CF twin pairs shared significantly more nucleotide-identical clonotypes than unrelated CF individuals did. Clonality was generally low (median around 0.009), higher in the most severe patients.

The sequenced sample consisted of blood. V gene TRBV19 combines with J gene TRBJ2-3; D not resolved. The receptor was derived from a woman aged 30 to 39 with cystic fibrosis. CDR3 bases: TGTGCCAGCTCCGACCGCAAAGGGGATACGCAGTATTTT. Protein sequence: CASSDRKGDTQYF. Variable domain in full (rest from reference TRBV19 and TRBJ2-3): DGGITQSPKYLFRKEGQNVTLSCEQNLNHDAMYWYRQDPGQGLRLIYYSQIVNDFQKGDIAEGYSVSREKKESFPLTVTSAQKNPTAFYLCASSDRKGDTQYFGPGTRLTVL.